Listed here are 27 T cell receptor beta chains from one sample, sequenced in a study of cytomegalovirus exposure and HLA in healthy donors. PCR employed 60 Vbeta and 13 Jbeta primers. Repertoires were generated with immunoSEQ multiplex PCR, while TCRdb's copy carries only in-frame clones and drops some. This sample carries 45,000 to 60,000 clones, around 68% of them seen once, and the ten largest clones take just under 6.5%. The sequenced sample was PBMCs. Receptors originate from a young man in good health and CMV-seronegative.

V usage is TRBV12-5 and J usage is TRBJ2-7; 8 bases are a match to TRBD1. Looked up from germline, CDR1 is LGHNT and CDR2 is FRNRAP. The CDR3 has 13 residues. Trimming removed 4 bases from V and 4 bases from J; junction bases left unmatched: 3. CDR3 protein: CASGYDRGYEQYF. CDR3 nucleotide sequence: TGTGCTAGTGGTTACGACAGGGGATACGAGCAGTACTTC.

The chain is built from TRBV7-7 and TRBJ2-5, with D unclear. CDR1 is SSHAT and CDR2 is FNYEAQ in the germline V gene (reference sequence). V was clipped by 5 bases and J by 0 bases, with 19 bases between them. CDR3 length equals 17 residues. CDR3: CASSPKAQAWYQETQYF. The CDR3 DNA sequence: TGTGCCAGCAGCCCCAAAGCCCAGGCATGGTACCAAGAGACCCAGTACTTC.

The chain recombines TRBV7-9 with TRBJ1-1; perhaps TRBD1 as D (5 bases). Germline values: CDR1 SEHNR, CDR2 FQNEAQ (reference sequence). CDR3 length equals 13 residues. V lost 2 bases, J lost 1 base, and 5 bases lay in between. The CDR3 DNA is TGTGCCAGCAGCTTAACAGGGAACACTGAAGCTTTCTTT. It encodes CASSLTGNTEAFF.

The chain carries TRBV5-4 and TRBJ2-5, with a weak D call TRBD2 (5 bases). Trimming stripped 2 bases from V and 1 base from J, with 12 bases between. The germline gives CDR1 SGHNT, CDR2 YYREEE (reference sequence). The CDR3 is 15 residues long. For the CDR3, the DNA is TGTGCCAGCAGCTTAGTGGCGGGCCTCCAAGAGACCCAGTACTTC. Amino acids: CASSLVAGLQETQYF.

Points on this clone: The CDR3 does not end in the conserved phenylalanine or tryptophan, so this is likely a read error. The V call is TRBV30, the J call TRBJ1-1; D unclear. The CDR3 extends over 13 amino acids. V gave up 3 bases and J gave up 0 bases, with 8 bases separating them. Germline V gene lookup returns CDR1 GTSNPN and CDR2 SVGIG (reference sequence). The CDR3 sequence: CAWRVLVNTEAFV. DNA for the CDR3: TGTGCCTGGAGGGTCCTAGTGAACACTGAAGCTTTCGTT.

V gene TRBV30 combines with J gene TRBJ1-1; D perhaps matches TRBD1 (6 bases). CDR1 and CDR2 from the germline V gene are GTSNPN and SVGIG (reference sequence). This CDR3 comprises 13 residues. V was pared by 7 bases and J by 0 bases, with 12 bases between. The CDR3, as DNA: TGTGCCTCCCGACAGGTCGTGAACACTGAAGCTTTCTTT. It is translated as CASRQVVNTEAFF. Drawing the rest from reference TRBV30 and TRBJ1-1, the complete variable domain is SQTIHQWPATLVQPVGSPLSLECTVEGTSNPNLYWYRQAAGRGLQLLFYSVGIGQISSEVPQNLSASRPQDRQFILSSKKLLLSDSGFYLCASRQVVNTEAFFGQGTRLTVV.

This clone was seen once. The chain is built from TRBV6-5 and TRBJ2-1, with TRBD2 matching 8 bases. V trimming: 2 bases; J trimming: 8 bases; junction bases outside the gene matches: 2. This CDR3 contains 13 residues. CDR1 and CDR2 (germline): MNHEY, SVGAGI. The CDR3 is CASSYVTSDEQFF. Written as DNA, the CDR3 is TGTGCCAGCAGTTACGTGACTAGCGATGAGCAGTTCTTC.

The rearrangement links TRBV7-8 to TRBJ1-5, with D uncertain. Germline CDR1 and CDR2: SGHVS and FQNEAQ. V gave up 0 bases and J gave up 5 bases, with 5 bases separating them. This CDR3 comprises 13 residues. Here the CDR3 reads CASSLAGDQPQHF. The CDR3 nucleotides are TGTGCCAGCAGCTTAGCCGGGGATCAGCCCCAGCATTTT. The complete variable domain, with remaining parts taken from reference TRBV7-8 and TRBJ1-5, reads GAGVSQSPRYKVAKRGQDVALRCDPISGHVSLFWYQQALGQGPEFLTYFQNEAQLDKSGLPSDRFFAERPEGSVSTLKIQRTQQEDSAVYLCASSLAGDQPQHFGDGTRLSIL.

The J gene is TRBJ2-7, the V gene TRBV5-1, with 11 bases matching TRBD2. Germline V gene data show CDR1 as SGHRS and CDR2 as YFSETQ. Trimming removed 4 bases from V and 8 bases from J; junction bases left unmatched: 8. The CDR3 extends over 14 amino acids. Written as DNA, the CDR3 is TGCGCCAGCAGCCCGACTAGCGGGACAGACCAGCAGTACTTC. Translating gives CASSPTSGTDQQYF.

With regard to this clone: This sample includes further DNA sequences coding for the same CDR3. The genes are TRBV12-5 and TRBJ1-5; D perhaps matches TRBD1 (5 bases). The CDR3 has 14 residues. CDR1 and CDR2 from the germline V gene are LGHNT and FRNRAP. V shed 6 bases and J shed 7 bases, with 16 bases lying between them. CDR3 nucleotide sequence: TGTGCTAGTGGCTTGTCAAGGGGATGGCAGCCCCAGCATTTT. Translated, it gives CASGLSRGWQPQHF.

This clone was recorded a few times. The chain joins TRBV12-5 to TRBJ1-1, with TRBD1 matching 7 bases. The V gene end was trimmed by 6 bases and the J gene end by 4 bases; junction bases not matched to a gene: 5. This CDR3 comprises 13 residues. Per germline, CDR1 LGHNT and CDR2 FRNRAP. Here the CDR3 reads CASGLDRATEAFF. The CDR3 DNA sequence: TGTGCTAGTGGCCTTGACAGGGCCACTGAAGCTTTCTTT.

The rearrangement joins TRBV11-2 to TRBJ1-5; tentatively, D is TRBD1 (5 bases). This CDR3 has 16 amino acids. Trimming shortened V by 5 bases and J by 4 bases, and 18 bases separated the two germline ends. Per the germline V gene, CDR1 is SGHAT and CDR2 is FQNNGV. The CDR3 loop is CASSDNQGPLNQPQHF. The DNA of the CDR3 is TGTGCCAGCAGCGACAATCAGGGCCCCTTAAATCAGCCCCAGCATTTT.

The V gene is TRBV5-6, the J gene TRBJ2-1; 9 bases fit TRBD2. CDR3 length: 16 residues. Germline loops: CDR1 SGHDT, CDR2 YYEEEE. V shed 4 bases, J shed 9 bases, and the junction held 14 bases outside the gene matches. The DNA of the CDR3 is TGTGCCAGCAGCCTGGGAGCCGGTTCGACTAGCGGTGAGCAGTTCTTC. As protein: CASSLGAGSTSGEQFF.

The J gene is TRBJ1-2, the V gene TRBV7-9; D is undetermined. V was pared by 4 bases and J by 2 bases, with 11 bases between. CDR3 length: 14 residues. Germline V lookup: CDR1 SEHNR, CDR2 FQNEAQ (reference sequence). CDR3 in DNA: TGTGCCAGCAGCTCCCATACAGTGAACTATGGCTACACCTTC. Translated: CASSSHTVNYGYTF. Looking up the rest from reference TRBV7-9 and TRBJ1-2 gives the full variable domain: DTGVSQNPRHKITKRGQNVTFRCDPISEHNRLYWYRQTLGQGPEFLTYFQNEAQLEKSRLLSDRFSAERPKGSFSTLEIQRTEQGDSAMYLCASSSHTVNYGYTFGSGTRLTVV.

This clone was detected a few times. The chain is built from TRBV25-1 and TRBJ2-2, with 7 positions matching TRBD1. The junction had 8 bases not matched to a gene; V was cut back by 2 bases and J by 5 bases. The germline CDR1 and CDR2 sequences are MGHDK and SYGVNS. The CDR3 spans 16 residues. The CDR3 reads CASSEDMTGMTGELFF. The CDR3 DNA reads as TGTGCCAGCAGTGAAGACATGACAGGGATGACCGGGGAGCTGTTTTTT.

The chain employs TRBV5-4 and TRBJ2-7, with 12 bases lining up with TRBD1. J lost 5 bases, V lost 5 bases, and 8 bases had no gene match. This CDR3 has 15 amino acids. Germline V gene data show CDR1 as SGHNT and CDR2 as YYREEE (reference sequence). Written as DNA, the CDR3 is TGTGCCAGCAGGAGCCGGGACAGGGGGCCCCACGAGCAGTACTTC. Its protein is CASRSRDRGPHEQYF.

The genes are TRBV11-2 and TRBJ1-3; D uncertain. The V gene lost 0 bases and the J gene lost 0 bases, with 3 bases spanning the gap. This CDR3 has 14 residues. Per the germline V gene, CDR1 is SGHAT and CDR2 is FQNNGV. CDR3 residues: CASSLDFSGNTIYF. The CDR3, as DNA: TGTGCCAGCAGCTTAGACTTCTCTGGAAACACCATATATTTT.

The chain employs TRBV5-5 and TRBJ2-7, with no clear D. The germline gives CDR1 SGHKS, CDR2 YYEKEE (reference sequence). V shed 7 bases and J shed 2 bases, with 16 bases lying between them. This CDR3 has 14 residues. CDR3 protein: CASHDRHSAYEQYF. Written as DNA, the CDR3 is TGTGCCAGCCACGATAGACACTCGGCCTACGAGCAGTACTTC.

As DNA, the CDR3 is TGTGCCAGCAGTGGGAGCTCCTATAATTCACCCCTCCACTTT. It codes for CASSGSSYNSPLHF. The chain is built from TRBV25-1 and TRBJ1-6; D is undetermined. V gave up 4 bases and J gave up 0 bases, with 4 bases separating them. CDR1 MGHDK and CDR2 SYGVNS come from the germline V gene. The CDR3 has 14 amino acids.

CDR3 amino acids: CASSLTSGPYEQYF. The CDR3 DNA sequence: TGTGCCAGCAGCCTAACTAGCGGACCCTACGAGCAGTACTTC. This sequence joins TRBV27 and TRBJ2-7, with 8 bases aligning to TRBD2. Trimming took 6 bases from V and 2 from J; bases not matched to a gene: 6. The CDR3 is 14 amino acids. CDR1 and CDR2 (germline): MNHEY, SMNVEV (reference sequence).

This clone is a singleton in its sample. V gene TRBV9 combines with J gene TRBJ2-5; 8 nucleotides line up with TRBD2. V lost 0 bases and J lost 3; bases outside the gene matches: 4. CDR1 SGDLS and CDR2 YYNGEE come from the germline V gene. CDR3 length equals 15 residues. The CDR3 protein is CASSVGKTSEETQYF. The CDR3 DNA reads TGTGCCAGCAGCGTAGGGAAGACTAGCGAAGAGACCCAGTACTTC.

This clone showed up just once. The chain uses TRBV2 and TRBJ1-5; TRBD1 matches 7 bases. The CDR3 spans 14 residues. V shed 6 bases and J 6 bases; nucleotides not matched to a gene: 8. The germline V gene encodes CDR1 SNHLY and CDR2 FYNNEI. CDR3 region: CASRLTQGGQPQHF. DNA for the CDR3: TGTGCCAGCAGACTGACGCAGGGGGGTCAGCCCCAGCATTTT. Together with reference TRBV2 and TRBJ1-5, the CDR3 gives the full variable domain: EPEVTQTPSHQVTQMGQEVILRCVPISNHLYFYWYRQILGQKVEFLVSFYNNEISEKSEIFDDQFSVERPDGSNFTLKIRSTKLEDSAMYFCASRLTQGGQPQHFGDGTRLSIL.

The chain employs TRBV1 and TRBJ2-3; TRBD1 is the table's D call and was not checked against the DNA. TRBV1 is classified as a pseudogene. CDR3 length: 16 amino acids. CDR3 protein: CTSSPGTGGPTDTQYF. Here the CDR3 DNA reads TGCACCAGCAGCCCCGGGACAGGGGGTCCCACAGATACGCAGTATTTT.

The gene calls are TRBV5-1 and TRBJ1-1; D ambiguous. Trimming shortened V by 0 bases and J by 9 bases, and 21 bases separated the two germline ends. The CDR3 totals 16 residues. Germline V gene data show CDR1 as SGHRS and CDR2 as YFSETQ. CDR3 residues: CASSLGFDGSGVKAFF. CDR3 DNA sequence: TGCGCCAGCAGCTTGGGGTTCGACGGATCAGGTGTAAAAGCTTTCTTT. The complete variable domain, with remaining parts taken from reference TRBV5-1 and TRBJ1-1, reads KAGVTQTPRYLIKTRGQQVTLSCSPISGHRSVSWYQQTPGQGLQFLFEYFSETQRNKGNFPGRFSGRQFSNSRSEMNVSTLELGDSALYLCASSLGFDGSGVKAFFGQGTRLTVV.

The chain is built from TRBV30 and TRBJ2-1; perhaps TRBD1 as D (5 bases). Germline CDR1 is GTSNPN and CDR2 is SVGIG (reference sequence). V was shortened by 5 bases and J by 5 bases, with 10 bases between the two germline ends. The CDR3 is made up of 12 amino acids. CDR3 nucleotide sequence: TGTGCCTGGGGTCGACAGAACAATGAGCAGTTCTTC. Translated, it gives CAWGRQNNEQFF.

The J gene is TRBJ1-2, the V gene TRBV4-1; the match to TRBD1 covers 8 bases. This CDR3 spans 16 amino acids. CDR1 MGHRA and CDR2 YSYEKL come from the germline V gene. Trimming cost V 4 bases and J 4 bases; bases outside gene matches: 11. CDR3 in DNA: TGCGCCAGCAGCCCCCTAAGGACAGGGCGTGCCTATGGCTACACCTTC. Translation gives CASSPLRTGRAYGYTF.

The chain carries TRBV5-1 and TRBJ2-7; D perhaps matches TRBD2 (5 bases). With 0 bases removed from V and 7 bases from J, the gap between germline ends came to 14 bases. The CDR3 totals 14 residues. Germline-derived CDR1 and CDR2 are SGHRS and YFSETQ. The DNA of the CDR3 is TGCGCCAGCAGCTTGGGCGGCAAACCGGGGGAGCAGTACTTC. Translated: CASSLGGKPGEQYF.